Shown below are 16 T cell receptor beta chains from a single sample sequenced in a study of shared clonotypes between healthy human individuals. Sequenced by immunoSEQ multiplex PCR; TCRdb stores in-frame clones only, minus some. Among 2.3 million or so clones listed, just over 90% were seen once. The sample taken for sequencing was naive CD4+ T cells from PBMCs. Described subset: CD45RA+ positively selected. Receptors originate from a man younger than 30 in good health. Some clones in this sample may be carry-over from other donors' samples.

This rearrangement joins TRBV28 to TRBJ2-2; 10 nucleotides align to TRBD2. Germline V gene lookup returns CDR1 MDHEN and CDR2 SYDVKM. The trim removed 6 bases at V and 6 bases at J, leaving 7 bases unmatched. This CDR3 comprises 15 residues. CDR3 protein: CASSLAGDRAGELFF. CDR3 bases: TGTGCCAGCAGCCTAGCGGGAGATCGGGCCGGGGAGCTGTTTTTT.

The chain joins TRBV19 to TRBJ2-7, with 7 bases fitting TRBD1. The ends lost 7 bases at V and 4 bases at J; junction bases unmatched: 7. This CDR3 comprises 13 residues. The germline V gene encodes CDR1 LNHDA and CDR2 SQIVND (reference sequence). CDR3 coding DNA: TGTGCCAGTAATAGGGGGCCAGGGTACGAGCAGTACTTC. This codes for CASNRGPGYEQYF. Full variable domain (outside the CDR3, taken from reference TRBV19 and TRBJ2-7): DGGITQSPKYLFRKEGQNVTLSCEQNLNHDAMYWYRQDPGQGLRLIYYSQIVNDFQKGDIAEGYSVSREKKESFPLTVTSAQKNPTAFYLCASNRGPGYEQYFGPGTRLTVT.

In DNA, the CDR3 is TGTGCCAGCAGCCAAGGCCGGGGAGAGGTGGACACTGAAGCTTTCTTT. Protein product: CASSQGRGEVDTEAFF. The chain employs TRBV14 and TRBJ1-1; D unclear. Trimming left V 1 base short and J 3 bases short, with 15 bases between. The V gene's germline CDR1 is SGHDN and CDR2 FVKESK. The CDR3 extends over 16 amino acids.

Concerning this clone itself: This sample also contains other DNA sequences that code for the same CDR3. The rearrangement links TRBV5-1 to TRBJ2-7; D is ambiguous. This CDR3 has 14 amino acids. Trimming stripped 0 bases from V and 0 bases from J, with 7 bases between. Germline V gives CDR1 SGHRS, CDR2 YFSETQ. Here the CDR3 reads CASSLGGGSYEQYF. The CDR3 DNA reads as TGCGCCAGCAGCTTGGGGGGTGGCTCCTACGAGCAGTACTTC.

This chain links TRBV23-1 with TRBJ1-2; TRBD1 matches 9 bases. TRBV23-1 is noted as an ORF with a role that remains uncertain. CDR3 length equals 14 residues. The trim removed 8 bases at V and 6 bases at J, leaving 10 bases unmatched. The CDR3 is CASSRQGEGNGYTF. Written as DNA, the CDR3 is TGCGCCAGCTCCCGACAGGGGGAAGGGAATGGCTACACCTTC.

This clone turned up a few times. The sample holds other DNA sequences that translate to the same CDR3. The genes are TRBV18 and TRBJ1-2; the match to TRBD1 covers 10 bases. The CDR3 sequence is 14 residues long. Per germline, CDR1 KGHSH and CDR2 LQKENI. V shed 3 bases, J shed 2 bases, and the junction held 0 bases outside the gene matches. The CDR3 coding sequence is TGTGCCAGCTCACCGGGACAGGGGAACTATGGCTACACCTTC. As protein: CASSPGQGNYGYTF.

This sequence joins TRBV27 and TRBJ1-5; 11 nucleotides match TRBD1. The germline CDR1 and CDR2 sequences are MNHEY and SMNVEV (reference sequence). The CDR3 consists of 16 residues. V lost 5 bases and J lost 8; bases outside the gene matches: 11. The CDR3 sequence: CASSPKRTGGKEPQHF. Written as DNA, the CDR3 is TGTGCCAGCAGTCCGAAAAGGACAGGGGGCAAAGAGCCCCAGCATTTT.

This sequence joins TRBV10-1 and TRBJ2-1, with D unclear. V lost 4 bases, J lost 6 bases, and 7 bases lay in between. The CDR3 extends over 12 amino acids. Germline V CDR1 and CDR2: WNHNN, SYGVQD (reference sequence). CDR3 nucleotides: TGCGCCAGCAGTGTGGGTCCCAATGAGCAGTTCTTC. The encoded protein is CASSVGPNEQFF.

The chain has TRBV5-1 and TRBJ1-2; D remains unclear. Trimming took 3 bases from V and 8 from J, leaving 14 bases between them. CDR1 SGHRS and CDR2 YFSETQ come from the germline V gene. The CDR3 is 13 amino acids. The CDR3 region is CASSWENPRGYTF. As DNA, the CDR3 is TGCGCCAGCAGCTGGGAGAATCCACGCGGCTACACCTTC.

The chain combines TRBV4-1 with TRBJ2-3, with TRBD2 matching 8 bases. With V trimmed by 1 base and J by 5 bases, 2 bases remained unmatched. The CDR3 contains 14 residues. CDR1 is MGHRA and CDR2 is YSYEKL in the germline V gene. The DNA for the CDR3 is TGCGCCAGCAGCCAAGCGGGGGGGGGAGATACGCAGTATTTT. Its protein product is CASSQAGGGDTQYF.

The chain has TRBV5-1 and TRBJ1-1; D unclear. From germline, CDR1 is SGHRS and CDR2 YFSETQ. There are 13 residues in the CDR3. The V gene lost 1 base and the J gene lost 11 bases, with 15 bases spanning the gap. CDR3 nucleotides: TGCGCCAGCAGCTTGTTACAAATGGAGTCGGCTTTCTTT. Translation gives CASSLLQMESAFF.

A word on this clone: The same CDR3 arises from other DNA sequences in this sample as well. The DNA for the CDR3 is TGTGCCAGCAGCTCTAGCGGGCCCGAAGAGACCCAGTACTTC. Its protein product is CASSSSGPEETQYF. The chain uses TRBV28 and TRBJ2-5; TRBD2 matches 8 bases. J gave up 3 bases and V 6 bases, and 6 bases lay outside the gene matches. Germline assignment: CDR1 MDHEN and CDR2 SYDVKM. This CDR3 is 14 amino acids long.

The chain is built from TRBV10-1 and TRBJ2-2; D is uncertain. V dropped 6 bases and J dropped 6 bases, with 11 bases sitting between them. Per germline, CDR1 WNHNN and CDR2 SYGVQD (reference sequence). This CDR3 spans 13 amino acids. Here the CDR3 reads CASSGPSPGELFF. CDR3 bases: TGCGCCAGCAGCGGGCCTTCCCCCGGGGAGCTGTTTTTT.

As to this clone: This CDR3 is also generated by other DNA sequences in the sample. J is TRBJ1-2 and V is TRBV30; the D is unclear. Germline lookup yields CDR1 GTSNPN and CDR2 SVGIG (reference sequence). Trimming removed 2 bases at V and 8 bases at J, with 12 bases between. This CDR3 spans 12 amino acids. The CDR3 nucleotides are TGTGCCTGGAGTCCCCTGGGGTACGGCTACACCTTC. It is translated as CAWSPLGYGYTF.

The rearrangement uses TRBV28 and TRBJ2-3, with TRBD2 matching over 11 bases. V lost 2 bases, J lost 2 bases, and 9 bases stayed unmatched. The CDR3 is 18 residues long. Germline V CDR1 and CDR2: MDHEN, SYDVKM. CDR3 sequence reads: CASSLRASGRFTTDTQYF. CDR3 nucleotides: TGTGCCAGCAGTTTAAGGGCTAGCGGGAGGTTCACCACAGATACGCAGTATTTT.

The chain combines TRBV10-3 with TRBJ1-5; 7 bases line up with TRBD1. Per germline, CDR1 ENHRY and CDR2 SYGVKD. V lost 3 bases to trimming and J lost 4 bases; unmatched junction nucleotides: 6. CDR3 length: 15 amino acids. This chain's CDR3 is CAISDSGTANQPQHF. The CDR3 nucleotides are TGTGCCATCAGTGATTCCGGGACAGCGAATCAGCCCCAGCATTTT.